This T cell receptor beta chain was captured in a study of shared clonotypes between healthy human individuals. Across the study: Every donor yielded three CD4 naive, three CD4 memory, two CD8 naive and one CD8 memory plate.

In the naive CD8 group, cells lacked CD45RO and were positively selected for CCR7, so terminally differentiated effector memory CD45RA+ cells were left out. The donors, all of them Caucasian adults, lived in Nashville, Tennessee. Profiled with immunoSEQ multiplex PCR; TCRdb holds only in-frame clones, not every one. The sample lists hundreds of thousands of clones, 95% to 98% occurring once. The CDR3 totals 16 residues. V was shortened by 5 bases and J by 4 bases, with 19 bases between the two germline ends. Germline-derived CDR1 and CDR2 are PRHDT and FYEKMQ (reference sequence). The sequenced sample consisted of naive CD8+ T cells sorted from blood. This TCR was sampled from a man in his thirties or forties in good health. The chain uses TRBV13 and TRBJ2-3, with a possible D match to TRBD1 (6 bases). In DNA form, the CDR3 reads TGTGCCAGCAGCCCCCTCAGGGGCAGGGGTGCAGATACGCAGTATTTT. Its protein is CASSPLRGRGADTQYF.